This TCR beta chain appears in the sequencing data of a study of T cells in Graves' hyperthyroidism and ophthalmopathy. This clonotype was picked up many times. What it recognizes is unknown. Germline CDR1 is MNHNS and CDR2 is SASEGT. This CDR3 is built from 13 residues. V was trimmed by 3 bases and J by 10 bases, leaving 15 bases between them. Findings of the study overall: Appearing also in blood were most of the thyroid clonotypes expanded above 0.001.

Amplification targeted TCR beta CDR3 regions from RNA transcripts. The TCR CDR3 first-round RT-PCR relied on the HTBI primer set. TCRdb passed the multiplex PCR reads through MiXCR, listing each CDR3 protein once. This sample has 370,000 or so distinct CDR3 sequences; approximately 15% occur once, and the top ten carry roughly 26%. It was uncontrolled infection, other autoimmune disease, pregnancy or lactation that excluded patients. Sequenced material: blood. This receptor was taken from a young woman with Graves' hyperthyroidism that later progressed to Graves' ophthalmopathy. The chain employs TRBV6-1 and TRBJ1-1; D remains ambiguous. The CDR3 DNA follows: TGTGCCAGCAGTGATAAGGTTCGAGGGATAGCTTTCTTT. The encoded protein is CASSDKVRGIAFF.